This entry lists 16 T cell receptor beta chains sequenced from one sample in a study of radiotherapy plus CTLA-4 blockade in lung cancer. The protocol was immunoSEQ multiplex PCR, while the TCRdb copy is restricted to in-frame clones and leaves out a portion. The table has fewer than 45,000 clones, about two thirds seen once; the top ten hold 9.5% to 13%. The sample in question was peripheral blood, obtained from a patient treated with radiotherapy plus ipilimumab. These receptors all stem from a human donor with non-small cell lung cancer who had stable disease on radiotherapy plus ipilimumab.

The CDR3 nucleotides read TGTGCCAGCAGTTCCTCCTACGACACCGGGGAGCTGTTTTTT. Amino acid sequence: CASSSSYDTGELFF. V gene TRBV7-3 combines with J gene TRBJ2-2; D is unclear. Germline V CDR1 and CDR2: SGHTA, FQGTGA. The CDR3 has 14 residues. Trimming removed 6 bases from V and 3 bases from J, with 11 bases in between.

This chain uses TRBV18 with TRBJ2-7; a weak D match, TRBD1 (5 bases). The V and J ends lost 5 bases and 5 bases respectively, with 13 bases between them. The CDR3 spans 13 residues. Germline V gene data show CDR1 as KGHSH and CDR2 as LQKENI. CDR3 DNA: TGTGCCAGCTCAAAGACAGCGCTCCACGAGCAGTACTTC. This sequence encodes CASSKTALHEQYF.

This clone came up once. The chain couples TRBV7-9 to TRBJ2-5; the match to TRBD2 covers 12 bases. Trimming at V came to 2 bases and at J to 5 bases, leaving 9 bases not matched to a gene. This CDR3 region has 17 residues. Per the germline V gene, CDR1 is SEHNR and CDR2 is FQNEAQ (reference sequence). The CDR3 reads CASSLLSRTSGEETQYF. In DNA form, the CDR3 reads TGTGCCAGCAGCTTACTGTCAAGGACTAGCGGGGAGGAGACCCAGTACTTC.

The chain couples TRBV10-2 to TRBJ1-1; D call uncertain. V was cut by 7 bases and J by 2 bases, with 11 bases left in between. CDR3 length: 13 residues. CDR1 WSHSY and CDR2 SAAADI come from the germline V gene. This CDR3 reads CASTLQENTEAFF. The DNA for the CDR3 is TGCGCCAGCACCCTGCAGGAAAACACTGAAGCTTTCTTT.

This clone has more than one count but fewer than ten. The chain couples TRBV18 to TRBJ1-5; D ambiguous. The V gene's germline CDR1 is KGHSH and CDR2 LQKENI. The CDR3 is 14 residues long. V was trimmed by 3 bases and J by 7 bases, leaving 13 bases between them. CDR3 residues: CASSPPGPGQPQHF. In DNA form, the CDR3 reads TGTGCCAGCTCACCTCCAGGTCCGGGACAGCCCCAGCATTTT.

V is TRBV19 and J is TRBJ2-2, with D tentatively TRBD2 (7 bases). This CDR3 is built from 16 residues. The germline V gene encodes CDR1 LNHDA and CDR2 SQIVND (reference sequence). Trimming cost V 6 bases and J 3 bases, with 17 bases left between them. CDR3 nucleotides: TGTGCCAGTAGGGGAGACGGGGGGCTGTACACCGGGGAGCTGTTTTTT. It specifies CASRGDGGLYTGELFF.

The chain couples TRBV6-1 to TRBJ2-5; possibly TRBD2 for D (5 bases). The DNA end is more similar to TRBJ2-7, so the J call may be wrong. This CDR3 region has 16 residues. Germline CDR1 MNHNS, CDR2 SASEGT. CDR3 DNA: TGTGCCAGCAGTGCCGTGGGAGCCCTCGCCTCCTACGAGCAGTACTTC. Protein product: CASSAVGALASYEQYF.

In its sample, this clone was seen once. The chain combines TRBV19 with TRBJ2-7; D perhaps matches TRBD1 (5 bases). Germline assignment: CDR1 LNHDA and CDR2 SQIVND (reference sequence). The CDR3 length is 14 residues. V was trimmed by 8 bases and J by 0 bases, leaving 14 bases between them. CDR3 residues: CASRRSRGSYEQYF. In DNA form, the CDR3 reads TGTGCCAGTCGACGGAGTAGGGGCTCCTACGAGCAGTACTTC.

The rearrangement joins TRBV6-5 to TRBJ2-1, with 10 nucleotides matching TRBD2. J gave up 10 bases and V 4 bases, and 13 bases lay outside the gene matches. The germline CDR1 and CDR2 sequences are MNHEY and SVGAGI. CDR3 length: 16 residues. The CDR3 DNA is TGTGCCAGCAGTTCCTCAGCGGGGGGGACCTTTAGAGAGCAGTTCTTC. Its translation: CASSSSAGGTFREQFF.

This clone was detected once. The V and J genes are TRBV7-2 and TRBJ1-6; the D gene is possibly TRBD1 (6 bases). Germline CDR1 SGHTA, CDR2 FQGNSA. Trimming cost V 1 base and J 8 bases, with 12 bases left between them. The CDR3 runs to 15 residues. The CDR3 sequence: CASSLGRGADSPLHF. In DNA, the CDR3 is TGTGCCAGCAGCTTAGGTCGGGGGGCGGATTCACCCCTCCACTTT.

The rearrangement links TRBV6-6 to TRBJ1-2; tentatively, D is TRBD1 (5 bases). Per the germline V gene, CDR1 is MNHNY and CDR2 is SVGAGI (reference sequence). CDR3 length: 16 residues. The V and J ends lost 2 bases and 2 bases respectively, with 15 bases between them. This chain's CDR3 is CASSYRGQGTNYGYTF. The CDR3 nucleotides read TGTGCCAGCAGTTACCGTGGTCAGGGTACAAACTATGGCTACACCTTC.

The CDR3 nucleotides are TGTGCCAGTAGTATCCCGAGCTCTGGGGCCAACGTCCTGACTTTC. Translated, it gives CASSIPSSGANVLTF. The chain couples TRBV19 to TRBJ2-6, with D unresolved. The CDR3 is made up of 15 amino acids. V was trimmed by 3 bases and J by 0 bases, leaving 6 bases between them. Germline CDR1 reads LNHDA; CDR2 reads SQIVND (reference sequence).

J is TRBJ2-3 and V is TRBV6-5; 8 bases line up with TRBD2. CDR1 is MNHEY and CDR2 is SVGAGI in the germline V gene. The CDR3 extends over 15 amino acids. V trimming: 5 bases; J trimming: 1 base; junction bases outside the gene matches: 5. CDR3 DNA: TGTGCCAGCAGTCTCCAAGCGGGGGGCACAGATACGCAGTATTTT. Translation gives CASSLQAGGTDTQYF.

Of note for this clone: The identical CDR3 is also encoded by other nucleotide sequences in the sample. This rearrangement joins TRBV5-1 to TRBJ1-1; D perhaps matches TRBD1 (5 bases). The germline CDR1 and CDR2 sequences are SGHRS and YFSETQ. The CDR3 consists of 14 residues. Trimming pared 4 bases from V and 6 bases from J, leaving 16 bases between. The CDR3 DNA reads TGCGCCAGCAGCATAAGGCAGGGTGACGCTGAAGCTTTCTTT. Its protein is CASSIRQGDAEAFF.

This sequence joins TRBV4-3 and TRBJ2-7; 7 positions match TRBD2. The J segment lost 6 bases and the V segment lost 4 bases, leaving 9 bases of the junction unmatched. From germline, CDR1 is LGHNA and CDR2 YSLEER. CDR3 length equals 14 residues. CDR3 region: CASSPGGGSGEQYF. CDR3 nucleotide sequence: TGCGCCAGCAGCCCCGGGGGAGGGTCCGGCGAGCAGTACTTC.

V usage is TRBV7-2 and J usage is TRBJ1-1, with TRBD1 matching over 8 bases. In germline, CDR1 is SGHTA, CDR2 FQGNSA. This CDR3 spans 15 amino acids. Germline trimming cut 4 bases from V and 6 bases from J; bases unmatched to any gene: 10. In DNA, the CDR3 is TGTGCCAGCAGCTCCCATGGCAGGGGGCTTGCTGAAGCTTTCTTT. It encodes CASSSHGRGLAEAFF.